This T cell receptor (beta chain) was identified in a study of blood T cells in healthy people across ages. Alongside a J-beta primer mix, a sample-barcoded 5' primer served in a second PCR lasting about 7 to 11 cycles. One entry per CDR3 protein results from TCRdb running MiXCR on the 5' RACE reads. The sample lists more than 650,000 distinct CDR3 sequences, 22% occurring once. CDR1 and CDR2 (germline): MNHEY, SMNVEV (reference sequence). The CDR3 length is 16 residues. V lost 2 bases and J lost 2, with 14 bases in between. Roughly 10 milliliters of peripheral blood were drawn from each donor. Sequences were obtained from blood. This sequence originates from a man in his 70s in good health. The chain links TRBV27 to TRBJ2-3; D gene uncertain. CDR3: CASSLGFADHTDTQYF. Here the CDR3 DNA reads TGTGCCAGCAGTTTAGGGTTTGCGGACCACACAGATACGCAGTATTTT.